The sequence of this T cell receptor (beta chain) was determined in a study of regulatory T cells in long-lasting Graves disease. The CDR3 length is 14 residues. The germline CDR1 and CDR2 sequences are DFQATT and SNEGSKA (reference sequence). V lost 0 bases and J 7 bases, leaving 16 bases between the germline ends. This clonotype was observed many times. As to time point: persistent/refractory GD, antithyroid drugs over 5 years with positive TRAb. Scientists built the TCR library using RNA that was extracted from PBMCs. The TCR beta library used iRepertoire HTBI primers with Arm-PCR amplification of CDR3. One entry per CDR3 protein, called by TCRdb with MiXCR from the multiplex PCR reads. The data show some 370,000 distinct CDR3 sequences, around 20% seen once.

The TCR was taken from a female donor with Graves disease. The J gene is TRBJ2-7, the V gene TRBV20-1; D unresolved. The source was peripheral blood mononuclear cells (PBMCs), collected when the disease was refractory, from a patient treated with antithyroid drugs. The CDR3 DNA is TGCAGTGCTAGAGATCTCAGCACGGCGGAAGAGCAGTACTTC. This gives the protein CSARDLSTAEEQYF.